These 9 T cell receptor beta chains originate from one sample sequenced in a study of cytomegalovirus exposure and HLA in healthy donors. TCRdb's copy holds only in-frame clones and misses some; the assay was immunoSEQ multiplex PCR. The sample lists about 120,000 clones, roughly nine tenths occurring once. The sequenced material came from PBMCs. Every receptor here comes from a young man in good health and CMV-seropositive.

The chain is built from TRBV29-1 and TRBJ2-5; 9 positions match TRBD1. The CDR3 sequence is 16 residues long. The J segment lost 3 bases and the V segment lost 6 bases, leaving 14 bases of the junction unmatched. Germline values: CDR1 SQVTM, CDR2 ANQGSEA. The CDR3 sequence is CSVGPGTGWVKETQYF. The DNA of the CDR3 is TGCAGCGTCGGCCCCGGGACAGGGTGGGTAAAAGAGACCCAGTACTTC.

Only a few counts were recorded for this clone. The same CDR3 arises from other DNA sequences in this sample as well. The gene calls are TRBV4-1 and TRBJ2-7, with no clear D. The V gene lost 5 bases and the J gene lost 3 bases, with 17 bases spanning the gap. CDR1 and CDR2 from the germline V gene are MGHRA and YSYEKL. This CDR3 has 15 residues. DNA of the CDR3: TGCGCCAGCAGCGCCGCTAACCGGCGGAACTACGAGCAGTACTTC. It translates to CASSAANRRNYEQYF.

The chain couples TRBV4-2 to TRBJ1-2, with D perhaps TRBD1 (5 bases). CDR3 length: 17 amino acids. Per germline, CDR1 LGHNA and CDR2 YNFKEQ. Trimming stripped 0 bases from V and 1 base from J, with 15 bases between. DNA of the CDR3: TGTGCCAGCAGCCAAGATGTGACAGAAAAACTTAACTATGGCTACACCTTC. Its protein product is CASSQDVTEKLNYGYTF.

The CDR3 is CASSQDEATPGEKLFF. CDR3 nucleotide sequence: TGCGCCAGCAGCCAAGATGAGGCGACGCCTGGTGAAAAACTGTTTTTT. The chain uses TRBV4-1 and TRBJ1-4; D gene uncertain. Germline lookup yields CDR1 MGHRA and CDR2 YSYEKL. V gave up 0 bases and J gave up 7 bases, with 15 bases separating them. The CDR3 is 16 amino acids.

The rearrangement links TRBV7-9 to TRBJ1-6, with D unresolved. With 4 bases removed from V and 10 bases from J, the gap between germline ends came to 14 bases. Germline assignment: CDR1 SEHNR and CDR2 FQNEAQ (reference sequence). The CDR3 spans 14 residues. The CDR3 region is CASSSEEYPSPLHF. As DNA, the CDR3 is TGTGCCAGCAGCTCGGAGGAGTACCCGTCACCCCTCCACTTT.

The chain is built from TRBV7-9 and TRBJ1-5, with 9 bases fitting TRBD1. Germline lookup yields CDR1 SEHNR and CDR2 FQNEAQ (reference sequence). J was trimmed by 5 bases and V by 1 base; bases with no gene match: 3. CDR3 size: 15 residues. CDR3 sequence: CASSLGRQGDQPQHF. As DNA, the CDR3 is TGTGCCAGCAGCTTAGGTAGACAGGGGGATCAGCCCCAGCATTTT. The full variable domain, with the rest looked up from reference TRBV7-9 and TRBJ1-5, is DTGVSQNPRHKITKRGQNVTFRCDPISEHNRLYWYRQTLGQGPEFLTYFQNEAQLEKSRLLSDRFSAERPKGSFSTLEIQRTEQGDSAMYLCASSLGRQGDQPQHFGDGTRLSIL.

The J gene is TRBJ1-6, the V gene TRBV9; D unclear. Germline V lookup: CDR1 SGDLS, CDR2 YYNGEE. The CDR3 totals 13 residues. With 7 bases removed from V and 8 bases from J, the gap between germline ends came to 13 bases. The chain's CDR3 is CASGRFVDSPLHF. CDR3 coding DNA: TGTGCCAGCGGCAGGTTTGTAGATTCACCCCTCCACTTT.

The rearrangement links TRBV28 to TRBJ2-1; 8 bases are a match to TRBD1. Germline V gene lookup returns CDR1 MDHEN and CDR2 SYDVKM. With 5 bases clipped from V and 8 bases from J, the junction kept 5 bases outside the gene matches. The CDR3 is 13 residues long. CDR3 sequence reads: CASSAGQVDEQFF. DNA for the CDR3: TGTGCCAGCAGTGCGGGACAGGTAGATGAGCAGTTCTTC.

This clone was observed once. The V and J genes are TRBV7-6 and TRBJ1-1, with a tentative D call TRBD1 (5 bases). Trimming shortened V by 4 bases and J by 3 bases, and 9 bases separated the two germline ends. The CDR3 is made up of 13 amino acids. Germline CDR1 and CDR2: SGHVS and FNYEAQ. The CDR3 sequence: CASSWRGHTEAFF. The CDR3 region has the DNA TGTGCCAGCAGCTGGAGGGGACACACTGAAGCTTTCTTT.